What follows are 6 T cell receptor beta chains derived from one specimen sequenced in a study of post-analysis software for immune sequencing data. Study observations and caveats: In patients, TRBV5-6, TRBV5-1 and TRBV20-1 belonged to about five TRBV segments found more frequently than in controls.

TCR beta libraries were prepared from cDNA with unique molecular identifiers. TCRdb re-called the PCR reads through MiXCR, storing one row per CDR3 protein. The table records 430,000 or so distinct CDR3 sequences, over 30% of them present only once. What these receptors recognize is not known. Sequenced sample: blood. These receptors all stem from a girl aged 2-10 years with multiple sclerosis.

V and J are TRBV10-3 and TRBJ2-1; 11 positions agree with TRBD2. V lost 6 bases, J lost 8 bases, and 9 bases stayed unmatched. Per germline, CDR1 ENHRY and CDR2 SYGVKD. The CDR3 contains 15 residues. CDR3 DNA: TGTGCCATCAGACTGACTAGCGGGGTATCCGATGAGCAGTTCTTC. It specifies CAIRLTSGVSDEQFF.

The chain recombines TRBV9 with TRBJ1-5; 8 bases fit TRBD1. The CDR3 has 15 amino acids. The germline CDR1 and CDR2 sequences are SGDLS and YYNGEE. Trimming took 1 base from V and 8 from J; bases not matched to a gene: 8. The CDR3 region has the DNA TGTGCCAGCAGCGTAAGTGTGGACAGGGAGGAGCCCCAGCATTTT. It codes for CASSVSVDREEPQHF.

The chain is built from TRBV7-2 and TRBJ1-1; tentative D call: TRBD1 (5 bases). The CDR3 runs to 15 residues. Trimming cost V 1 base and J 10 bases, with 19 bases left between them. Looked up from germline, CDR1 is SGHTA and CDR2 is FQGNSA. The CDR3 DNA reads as TGTGCCAGCAGCTTAGACTCGTCAGGGACCTTGAGAGCTTTCTTT. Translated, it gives CASSLDSSGTLRAFF.

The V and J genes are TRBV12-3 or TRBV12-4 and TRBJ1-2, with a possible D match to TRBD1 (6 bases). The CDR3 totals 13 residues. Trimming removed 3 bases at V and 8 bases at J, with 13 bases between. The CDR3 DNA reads TGTGCCAGCAGTTTGGCGGGGGCCGGGGGCTACACCTTC. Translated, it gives CASSLAGAGGYTF.

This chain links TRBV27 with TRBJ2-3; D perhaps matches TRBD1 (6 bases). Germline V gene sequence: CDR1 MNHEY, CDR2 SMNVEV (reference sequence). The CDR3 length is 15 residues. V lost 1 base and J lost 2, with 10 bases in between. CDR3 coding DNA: TGTGCCAGCAGTTTATGGGGGCGTCTCACAGATACGCAGTATTTT. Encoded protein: CASSLWGRLTDTQYF.

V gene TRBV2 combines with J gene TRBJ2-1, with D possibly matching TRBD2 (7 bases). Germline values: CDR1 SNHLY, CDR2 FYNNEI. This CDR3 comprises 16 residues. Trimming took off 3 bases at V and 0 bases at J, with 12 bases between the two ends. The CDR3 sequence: CASSEGGLHSYNEQFF. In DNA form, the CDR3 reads TGTGCCAGCAGTGAGGGGGGGCTGCACTCCTACAATGAGCAGTTCTTC.